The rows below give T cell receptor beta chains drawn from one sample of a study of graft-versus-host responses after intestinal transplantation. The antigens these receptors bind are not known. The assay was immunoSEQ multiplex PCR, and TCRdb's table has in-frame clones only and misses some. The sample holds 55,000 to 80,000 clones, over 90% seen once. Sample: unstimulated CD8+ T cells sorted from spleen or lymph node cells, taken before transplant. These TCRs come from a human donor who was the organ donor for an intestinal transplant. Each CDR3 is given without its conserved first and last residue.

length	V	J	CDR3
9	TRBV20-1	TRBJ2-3	SAALGDTQY
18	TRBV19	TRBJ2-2	ASSIEGARLAGVNTGELF
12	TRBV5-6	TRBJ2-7	ASRETGGSYEQY
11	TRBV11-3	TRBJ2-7	ASSLGQSYEQY
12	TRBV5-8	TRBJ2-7	ASSPNRVSYEQY
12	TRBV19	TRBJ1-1	ASSGRAGNTEAF
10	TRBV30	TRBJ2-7	ACNMESYEQY
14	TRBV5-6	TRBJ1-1	ASSRFGQGREREAF
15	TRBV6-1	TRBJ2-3	ASSELAGGPSTDTQY
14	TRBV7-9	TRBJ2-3	ASSSGARVDTDTQY
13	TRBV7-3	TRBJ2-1	ASSSRGQEYNEQF
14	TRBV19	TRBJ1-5	ASHQPLQGSNQPQH
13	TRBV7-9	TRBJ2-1	ASSFVGGVYNEQF
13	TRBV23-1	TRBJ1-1	ASRRGGMANTEAF
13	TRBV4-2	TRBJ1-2	ASSQDLVEFYGYT
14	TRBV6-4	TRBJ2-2	ASSERGLANTGELF
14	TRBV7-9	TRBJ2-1	ASSLLGGQKYNEQF
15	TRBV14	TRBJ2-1	ASSQDHPGDLGNEQF
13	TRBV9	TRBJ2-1	ASSPGLAAGNEQF
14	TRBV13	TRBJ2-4	ASSGPGHFAKNIQY
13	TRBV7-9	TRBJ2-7	ASSPQAGLNYEQY
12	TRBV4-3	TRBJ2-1	ASSQEGEGDEQF
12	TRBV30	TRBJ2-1	ASEGGSIYNEQF
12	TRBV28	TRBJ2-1	AIQFLTRDNEQF
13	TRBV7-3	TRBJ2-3	ASSLWGGSTDTQY
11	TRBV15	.	ATSATATYEQY
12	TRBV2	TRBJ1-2	ASTTPGGGYGYT
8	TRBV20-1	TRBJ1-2	KIANYGYT
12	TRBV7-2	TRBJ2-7	ASTNRGSSYEQY
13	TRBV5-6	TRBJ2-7	ASSEEARVSYEQY
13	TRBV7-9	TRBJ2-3	ASSRDRVYTDTQY
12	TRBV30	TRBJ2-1	AWMAGIQGDEQF
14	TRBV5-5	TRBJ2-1	ASSGWDRSSYNEQF
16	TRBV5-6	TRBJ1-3	ASSFGLTGGHSGNTIY
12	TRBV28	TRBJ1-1	ASSFRGQAHEAF
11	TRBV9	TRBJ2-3	ASGTGELDTQY
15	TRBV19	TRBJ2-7	ASSIISGGSGAYEQY
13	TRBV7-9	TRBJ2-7	ASSPPLGTGSEQY
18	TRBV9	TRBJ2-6	ASSVRAPGQGFSGANVLT